Listed below are T cell receptor beta chains from one sample, sequenced in a study of blood T cell repertoires in COVID-19. Clones were read by immunoSEQ multiplex PCR, and TCRdb kept only the in-frame ones, dropping some. In the table there are some 220,000 clones, 84% of which are singletons. Sequences were obtained from peripheral blood. Receptors were obtained from a woman older than 75 with active or convalescent COVID-19. CDR3s include the opening cysteine and the closing phenylalanine or tryptophan. A D gene is named only where the DNA matches it firmly.

cdr3_aa cdr3_nt j_call d_call v_call
CASSRGSSYNEQFF TGTGCCAGCAGCCGGGGGAGCTCCTACAATGAGCAGTTCTTC TRBJ2-1 - TRBV27
CASSPRLAGGDTQYF TGTGCCAGCAGCCCACGACTAGCGGGAGGGGATACGCAGTATTTT TRBJ2-3 TRBD2 TRBV5-4
CATDKGGQGNHEQYF TGTGCCACCGACAAGGGGGGACAGGGTAATCACGAGCAGTACTTC TRBJ2-7 TRBD1 TRBV30
CATSRDTAPDDRSYGYTF TGTGCCACCAGCAGAGATACGGCACCTGACGACAGAAGCTATGGCTACACCTTC TRBJ1-2 - TRBV15
CSVFSGIGFF TGCAGCGTCTTTAGCGGGATAGGGTTCTTC TRBJ2-1 TRBD2 TRBV29-1
CASSQAQGRVDYGYTF TGTGCCAGCAGCCAAGCACAGGGGAGAGTAGACTATGGCTACACCTTC TRBJ1-2 TRBD1 TRBV4-2
CASSPGEGTPQFF TGTGCCAGCAGCCCAGGTGAGGGGACACCGCAGTTCTTC TRBJ2-1 - TRBV7-2
CASSRSGQNTEAFF TGTGCCAGCAGCCGCTCCGGACAGAACACTGAAGCTTTCTTT TRBJ1-1 - TRBV5-4
CASGLGYAGGRVDTQYF TGTGCTAGTGGTTTGGGCTATGCGGGGGGCCGGGTAGATACGCAGTATTTT TRBJ2-3 TRBD2 TRBV12-5
CASSLRQGNGYTF TGTGCCAGCAGTCTCCGACAGGGAAATGGCTACACCTTC TRBJ1-2 TRBD1 TRBV12-3/TRBV12-4
CASSRDPTGNGYTF TGTGCCAGCAGTCGGGATCCCACAGGGAATGGCTACACCTTC TRBJ1-2 - TRBV28
CASSEFGGFPTPLHF TGTGCCAGCAGTGAATTTGGAGGGTTCCCGACACCCCTCCACTTT TRBJ1-6 - TRBV25-1
CASSRDSYEQFF TGTGCCAGCAGCAGGGACTCTTATGAGCAGTTCTTC TRBJ2-1 - TRBV6-5
CASSYSEGRTEAFF TGTGCCAGCAGTTACTCGGAGGGTAGGACTGAAGCTTTCTTT TRBJ1-1 - TRBV6-5
CASGRGTGGNSPLHF TGTGCCAGCGGACGCGGGACAGGGGGCAATTCACCCCTCCACTTT TRBJ1-6 TRBD1 TRBV9